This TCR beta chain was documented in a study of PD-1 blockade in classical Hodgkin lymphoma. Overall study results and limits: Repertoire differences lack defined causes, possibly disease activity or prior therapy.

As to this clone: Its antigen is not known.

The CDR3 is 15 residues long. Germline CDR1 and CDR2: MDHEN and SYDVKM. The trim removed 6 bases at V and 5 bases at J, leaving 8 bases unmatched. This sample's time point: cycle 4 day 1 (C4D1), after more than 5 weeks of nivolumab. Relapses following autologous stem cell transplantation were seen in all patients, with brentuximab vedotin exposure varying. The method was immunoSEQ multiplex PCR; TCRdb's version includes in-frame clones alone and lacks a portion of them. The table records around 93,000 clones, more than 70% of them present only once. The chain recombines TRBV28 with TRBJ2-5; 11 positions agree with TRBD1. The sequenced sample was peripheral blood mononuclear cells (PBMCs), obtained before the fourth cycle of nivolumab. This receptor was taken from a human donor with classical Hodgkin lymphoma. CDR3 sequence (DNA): TGTGCCAGCAGGCTCCCCAGGACAGGGGGCGAGACCCAGTACTTC. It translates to CASRLPRTGGETQYF.